A selection of T cell receptor beta chains follows, all from one sample in a study of cytomegalovirus exposure and HLA in healthy donors. The method was immunoSEQ multiplex PCR; TCRdb's version includes in-frame clones alone and lacks a portion of them. The sample comprises 250,000 to 400,000 clones, approximately 88% of which are singletons, and around 0.88% rests with the top ten. Source material: PBMCs. The receptors originated from a man younger than 45 in good health and CMV-seronegative. Each CDR3 is given with its conserved first and last residue. Each record gives: V gene, J gene, clone size, D gene, CDR3 DNA, CDR3 protein. A D gene is named only where the DNA matches it firmly. Clone size, where shown, is once, few, many, or a class for clones that have expanded.

v_call: TRBV10-2
j_call: TRBJ2-7
clone_size: -
d_call: -
cdr3_nt: TGCGCCAGCAGCCTGACCGGGGGGCAACTCTACGAGCAGTACTTC
cdr3_aa: CASSLTGGQLYEQYF

v_call: TRBV2
j_call: TRBJ2-1
clone_size: -
d_call: -
cdr3_nt: TGTGCCAGCAGTGAATGGGCGGGGAATGAGCAGTTCTTC
cdr3_aa: CASSEWAGNEQFF

v_call: TRBV6-1
j_call: TRBJ2-7
clone_size: -
d_call: TRBD1
cdr3_nt: TGTGCCAGCAGTCCGGGACAGGTCTCCTACGAGCAGTACTTC
cdr3_aa: CASSPGQVSYEQYF

v_call: TRBV11-2
j_call: TRBJ1-4
clone_size: once
d_call: TRBD1
cdr3_nt: TGTGCCAGCAGCTCAGTACAGGGACAGAGGAATGAAAAACTGTTTTTT
cdr3_aa: CASSSVQGQRNEKLFF

v_call: TRBV6-5
j_call: TRBJ1-3
clone_size: -
d_call: -
cdr3_nt: TGTGCCAGCAGTCCAGACAGGTACTCTGGAAACACCATATATTTT
cdr3_aa: CASSPDRYSGNTIYF

v_call: TRBV9
j_call: TRBJ2-7
clone_size: -
d_call: -
cdr3_nt: TGTGCCAGCAGCGTAGGGGTGGGGGCTTTGTACGAGCAGTACTTC
cdr3_aa: CASSVGVGALYEQYF

v_call: TRBV5-1
j_call: TRBJ2-7
clone_size: -
d_call: TRBD2
cdr3_nt: TGCGCCAGCAGCTTTAGCGGGGGGATCTACGAGCAGTACTTC
cdr3_aa: CASSFSGGIYEQYF

v_call: TRBV7-9
j_call: TRBJ1-1
clone_size: -
d_call: TRBD1
cdr3_nt: TGTGCCAGCAGCTTGGAGGGGGCTATAGGCACTGAAGCTTTCTTT
cdr3_aa: CASSLEGAIGTEAFF

v_call: TRBV9
j_call: TRBJ1-1
clone_size: -
d_call: -
cdr3_nt: TGTGCCAGCAGCGTAGTCGCCAGGGGAGGGGAAGCTTTCTTT
cdr3_aa: CASSVVARGGEAFF

v_call: TRBV6-5
j_call: TRBJ2-3
clone_size: -
d_call: -
cdr3_nt: TGTGCCAGCAGTTACCCCGCGGGTGGCGATACGCAGTATTTT
cdr3_aa: CASSYPAGGDTQYF

v_call: TRBV7-2
j_call: TRBJ1-6
clone_size: -
d_call: -
cdr3_nt: TGTGCCAGCAGCCTTACAAGACTACTAGATTCACCCCTCCACTTT
cdr3_aa: CASSLTRLLDSPLHF

v_call: TRBV6-5
j_call: TRBJ2-7
clone_size: -
d_call: TRBD1
cdr3_nt: TGTGCCAGCAGTTACTCGGACAGGGTAACGGGCGAGCAGTACTTC
cdr3_aa: CASSYSDRVTGEQYF

v_call: TRBV29-1
j_call: TRBJ2-5
clone_size: -
d_call: -
cdr3_nt: TGCAGCGTTGAGGGGGGGCGGCAAGAGACCCAGTACTTC
cdr3_aa: CSVEGGRQETQYF

v_call: TRBV14
j_call: TRBJ1-1
clone_size: -
d_call: -
cdr3_nt: TGTGCCAGCAGCCAAGATGAGTTAATGTTACCTGAAGCTTTCTTT
cdr3_aa: CASSQDELMLPEAFF

v_call: TRBV10-3
j_call: TRBJ1-4
clone_size: -
d_call: -
cdr3_nt: TGTGCCACCGCGTCCCTCATGGCTAATGAAAAACTGTTTTTT
cdr3_aa: CATASLMANEKLFF

v_call: TRBV18
j_call: TRBJ1-6
clone_size: once
d_call: -
cdr3_nt: TGTGCCAGCTCACCAGAATTGGACAGCAACACGGATTTCTATAATTCACCCCTCCACTTT
cdr3_aa: CASSPELDSNTDFYNSPLHF

v_call: TRBV27
j_call: TRBJ2-7
clone_size: -
d_call: TRBD1
cdr3_nt: TGTGCCAGCAGTTCCCGGGACAGATCCTACGAGCAGTACTTC
cdr3_aa: CASSSRDRSYEQYF

v_call: TRBV18
j_call: TRBJ1-5
clone_size: few
d_call: TRBD1
cdr3_nt: TGTGCCAGCTCACCGGACAGGAGCAATCAGCCCCAGCATTTT
cdr3_aa: CASSPDRSNQPQHF

v_call: TRBV9
j_call: TRBJ1-1
clone_size: -
d_call: -
cdr3_nt: TGTGCCAGCAGCGTAGAACCGAGATTGAACACTGAAGCTTTCTTT
cdr3_aa: CASSVEPRLNTEAFF

v_call: TRBV13
j_call: TRBJ2-7
clone_size: -
d_call: TRBD2
cdr3_nt: TGTGCCAGCAGCTTAGGCGATAGACTAGCGCGATCCTACGAGCAGTACTTC
cdr3_aa: CASSLGDRLARSYEQYF

v_call: TRBV6-5
j_call: TRBJ2-7
clone_size: -
d_call: TRBD2
cdr3_nt: TGTGCCAGCAGTCCGCTGGGACTAGCGGGGTACGAGCAGTACTTC
cdr3_aa: CASSPLGLAGYEQYF

v_call: TRBV27
j_call: TRBJ1-4
clone_size: -
d_call: TRBD1
cdr3_nt: TGTGCCAGCAGTCCACAGACAGGGGGAGGCTCGAAACTGTTTTTT
cdr3_aa: CASSPQTGGGSKLFF

v_call: TRBV25-1
j_call: TRBJ2-3
clone_size: -
d_call: TRBD2
cdr3_nt: TGTGCCAGCAGTGCCAGACTAGCCTCGGATACGCAGTATTTT
cdr3_aa: CASSARLASDTQYF

v_call: TRBV27
j_call: TRBJ2-3
clone_size: -
d_call: -
cdr3_nt: TGTGCCAGCAGTTTCCTTTCTGGCGGGGGCCGCACAGATACGCAGTATTTT
cdr3_aa: CASSFLSGGGRTDTQYF

v_call: TRBV29-1
j_call: TRBJ2-5
clone_size: -
d_call: -
cdr3_nt: TGCAGCGTTGGCGAGAGCCAAGAGACCCAGTACTTC
cdr3_aa: CSVGESQETQYF

v_call: TRBV19
j_call: TRBJ2-7
clone_size: once
d_call: -
cdr3_nt: TGTGCCAGTAGTATGGGCGGAGGGGGAGGGAGCCACGAGCAGTACTTC
cdr3_aa: CASSMGGGGGSHEQYF

v_call: TRBV19
j_call: TRBJ1-4
clone_size: -
d_call: -
cdr3_nt: TGTGCCAGTAGGACCCGGGAGGATGAAAAACTGTTTTTT
cdr3_aa: CASRTREDEKLFF

v_call: TRBV6-5
j_call: TRBJ2-3
clone_size: -
d_call: -
cdr3_nt: TGTGCCAGCTTCGGACACGGAAACACAGATACGCAGTATTTT
cdr3_aa: CASFGHGNTDTQYF

v_call: TRBV6-5
j_call: TRBJ2-7
clone_size: -
d_call: -
cdr3_nt: TGTGCCAGCAGTATACAGGGCCCGTCGTACGAGCAGTACTTC
cdr3_aa: CASSIQGPSYEQYF

v_call: TRBV4-1
j_call: TRBJ2-3
clone_size: once
d_call: TRBD2
cdr3_nt: TGCGCCAGCAGCCAGAGCGGGGGGGGAGCAGATACGCAGTATTTT
cdr3_aa: CASSQSGGGADTQYF

v_call: TRBV18
j_call: TRBJ1-2
clone_size: -
d_call: -
cdr3_nt: TGTGCCAGCTCAGGCGGGAGTGGCTACACCTTC
cdr3_aa: CASSGGSGYTF

v_call: TRBV6-5
j_call: TRBJ1-6
clone_size: -
d_call: -
cdr3_nt: TGTGCCAGCAGTTCCACTAAGAGGGGGAATTCACCCCTCCACTTT
cdr3_aa: CASSSTKRGNSPLHF

v_call: TRBV9
j_call: TRBJ2-1
clone_size: -
d_call: TRBD2
cdr3_nt: TGTGCCAGCAGCGTAGGTATAGCGGGGGGGCCGGTTGAGCAGTTCTTC
cdr3_aa: CASSVGIAGGPVEQFF

v_call: TRBV19
j_call: TRBJ2-1
clone_size: -
d_call: -
cdr3_nt: TGTGCCAGTAGTATAGGAGGGGGGGTGTTCTACAATGAGCAGTTCTTC
cdr3_aa: CASSIGGGVFYNEQFF

v_call: TRBV6-6
j_call: TRBJ1-2
clone_size: -
d_call: -
cdr3_nt: TGTGCCAGCAGGACAGTAAATAACTATGGCTACACCTTC
cdr3_aa: CASRTVNNYGYTF

v_call: TRBV5-6
j_call: TRBJ1-1
clone_size: -
d_call: -
cdr3_nt: TGTGCCAGCAGCTTACTAGTGAACACTGAAGCTTTCTTT
cdr3_aa: CASSLLVNTEAFF

v_call: TRBV6-5
j_call: TRBJ1-2
clone_size: -
d_call: -
cdr3_nt: TGTGCCAGCAGTTACTACCAGGGGAACTATGGCTACACCTTC
cdr3_aa: CASSYYQGNYGYTF

v_call: TRBV5-4
j_call: TRBJ1-1
clone_size: -
d_call: TRBD1
cdr3_nt: TGTGCCAGCAGCTTGGGGGGGACAGGGAGCACTGAAGCTTTCTTT
cdr3_aa: CASSLGGTGSTEAFF

v_call: TRBV30
j_call: TRBJ2-7
clone_size: -
d_call: -
cdr3_nt: TGTGCCTGGAGCGGTGGGCACATAGGGGGAGTTTCCTACGAGCAGTACTTC
cdr3_aa: CAWSGGHIGGVSYEQYF

v_call: TRBV12-5
j_call: TRBJ2-7
clone_size: -
d_call: -
cdr3_nt: TGTGCTAGTGGTTTAGAGGTCGAGCAGTACTTC
cdr3_aa: CASGLEVEQYF

v_call: TRBV6-5
j_call: TRBJ1-1
clone_size: once
d_call: -
cdr3_nt: TGTGCCAGCAGCCAGGGCACTGAAGCTTTCTTT
cdr3_aa: CASSQGTEAFF

v_call: TRBV11-2
j_call: TRBJ2-1
clone_size: once
d_call: -
cdr3_nt: TGTGCCAGCAGCTTAGCGGGCAGGACTGAAGGTAGGGAGCAGTTCTTC
cdr3_aa: CASSLAGRTEGREQFF

v_call: TRBV7-9
j_call: TRBJ2-5
clone_size: -
d_call: -
cdr3_nt: TGTGCCAGCAGCTTAGTCATTAGCCAAGAGACCCAGTACTTC
cdr3_aa: CASSLVISQETQYF

v_call: TRBV7-9
j_call: TRBJ2-6
clone_size: -
d_call: TRBD1
cdr3_nt: TGTGCCAGCAGCCCGACAGGGTTCACTGGGGCCAACGTCCTGACTTTC
cdr3_aa: CASSPTGFTGANVLTF

v_call: TRBV30
j_call: TRBJ1-6
clone_size: -
d_call: -
cdr3_nt: TGTGCCTGGCAGGGGTTGGCCTCCAGGCTGAATTCACCCCTCCACTTT
cdr3_aa: CAWQGLASRLNSPLHF

v_call: TRBV2
j_call: TRBJ1-4
clone_size: -
d_call: TRBD1
cdr3_nt: TGTGCCAGCAGTTCACAGGGGGTGTTTGAAAAACTGTTTTTT
cdr3_aa: CASSSQGVFEKLFF